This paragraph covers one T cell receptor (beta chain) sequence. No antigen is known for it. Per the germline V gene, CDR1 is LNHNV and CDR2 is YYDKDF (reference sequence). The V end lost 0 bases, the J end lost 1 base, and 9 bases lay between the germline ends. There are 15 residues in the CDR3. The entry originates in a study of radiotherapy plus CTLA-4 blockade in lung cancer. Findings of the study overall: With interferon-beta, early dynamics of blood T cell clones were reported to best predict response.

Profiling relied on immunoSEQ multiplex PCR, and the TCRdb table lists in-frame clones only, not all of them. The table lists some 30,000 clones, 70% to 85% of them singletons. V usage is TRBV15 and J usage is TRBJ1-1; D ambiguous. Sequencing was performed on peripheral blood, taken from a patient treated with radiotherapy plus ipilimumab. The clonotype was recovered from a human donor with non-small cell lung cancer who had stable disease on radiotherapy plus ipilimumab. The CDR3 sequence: CATSRDEHGNTEAFF. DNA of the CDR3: TGTGCCACCAGCAGAGATGAACACGGGAACACTGAAGCTTTCTTT.